These T cell receptor beta chains were read from a single sample in a study of Tregs in tolerant kidney transplant recipients. Some clones are missing from TCRdb's copy, which holds only in-frame ones; the method was immunoSEQ multiplex PCR. There are roughly 40,000 clones in the sample; around 95% occur only once, and 0.37% lies in the top ten. These receptors' targets are unknown. The material sequenced was Tregs from blood cultured with allogeneic cells. The receptors come from a human donor in good health. The CDR3 runs from the conserved cysteine through the conserved F or W. A D gene is named only where the DNA matches it firmly. Only some rows state a clone size, as once, few, many or a class for expanded clones.

>TRBJ1-2|-|-|TRBV6-5
TGTGCCAGCAGTCAGTCCAGGGGATCATATCAGATCGGTACCTTC
CASSQSRGSYQIGTF
>TRBJ2-7|-|TRBD2|TRBV6-5
TGTGCCAGCAGCAGGACTAGCGGGAGCTCCTACGAGCAGTACTTC
CASSRTSGSSYEQYF
>TRBJ2-1|-|-|TRBV10-3
TGTGCCATCAGTGCCCAATCCGACCCCCTGGGGGACAATGAGCAGTTCTTC
CAISAQSDPLGDNEQFF
>TRBJ2-1|once|-|TRBV5-1
TGCGCCAGCAGCCATGGACTAACCTCCTACAATGAGCAGTTCTTC
CASSHGLTSYNEQFF
>TRBJ2-1|-|TRBD2|TRBV18
TGTGCCAGCTCACGTGGGACTAGCGGGATGTATGAGCAGTTCTTC
CASSRGTSGMYEQFF
>TRBJ2-5|-|-|TRBV5-6
TGTGCCAGCAGCTTGCGAGGGGGAGAGACCCAGTACTTC
CASSLRGGETQYF
>TRBJ1-2|-|-|TRBV6-1
TGTGCCAGCAGTCCCGGGGTGGGGGACTATGGCTACACCTTC
CASSPGVGDYGYTF
>TRBJ2-3|-|TRBD1|TRBV19
TGTGCCATCCCAGGGGGCGGCAGCACAGATACGCAGTATTTT
CAIPGGGSTDTQYF
>TRBJ1-3|once|-|TRBV7-3
TGTGCCAGCAGCTTAAGTGCACAGCCCGGAAACACCATATATTTT
CASSLSAQPGNTIYF
>TRBJ2-7|-|-|TRBV27
TGTGCCAGTTCTAGGGCAGGGAGCTACGAGCAGTACTTC
CASSRAGSYEQYF
>TRBJ2-1|once|TRBD2|TRBV5-8
TGTGCCAGCAGCTCCGGGACTAGCGGTTACAATGAGCAGTTCTTC
CASSSGTSGYNEQFF
>TRBJ2-1|-|TRBD1|TRBV5-1
TGCGCCAGCAGAAGGGACAGGGCCTGGGTATGGGAGTTCAATGAGCAGTTCTTC
CASRRDRAWVWEFNEQFF
>TRBJ2-7|-|TRBD1|TRBV6-1
TGTGCCAGCAGGCCGGGACAGGGTCCCAAAGAGCAGTACTTC
CASRPGQGPKEQYF
>TRBJ1-3|-|TRBD1|TRBV7-8
TGTGCCAGCAGCGTCCGACAGGGGGCACACGGAAACACCATATATTTT
CASSVRQGAHGNTIYF
>TRBJ1-2|-|TRBD1|TRBV10-3
TGTGCCAGCACTACCGGGACAGGCTTCTATGGCTACACCTTC
CASTTGTGFYGYTF
>TRBJ1-6|-|TRBD1|TRBV5-1
TGCGCCAGCAGCCTGACAGGGCCCTATAATTCACCCCTCCACTTT
CASSLTGPYNSPLHF
>TRBJ1-1|-|-|TRBV5-1
TGCGCCAGCAGCCCTTCGGCCTTGAACACTGAAGCTTTCTTT
CASSPSALNTEAFF
>TRBJ2-2|once|TRBD2|TRBV11-2
TGTGCCAGCAGCTTTTATGGGGGGAGGGTAGCCGGGGAGCTGTTTTTT
CASSFYGGRVAGELFF
>TRBJ2-7|-|TRBD1|TRBV13
TGTGCCAGCAGCTCTAAGGGACAGGGGTCCTCCTACGAGCAGTACTTC
CASSSKGQGSSYEQYF
>TRBJ1-6|-|TRBD1|TRBV7-8
TGTGCCAGCAGCTACGGGACAGGGCTGGGTGATTCACCCCTCCACTTT
CASSYGTGLGDSPLHF
>TRBJ1-2|-|-|TRBV15
TGTGCCACCAGCTCTCCGGGACTCTATGGCTACACCTTC
CATSSPGLYGYTF
>TRBJ2-7|-|-|TRBV10-3
TGTGCCATCAGTGAGAGGCACGAGCAGTACTTC
CAISERHEQYF
>TRBJ2-7|-|TRBD2|TRBV6-1
TGTGCCAGCAGTGAACCGGGACTAGCCTCCTACGAGCAGTACTTC
CASSEPGLASYEQYF
>TRBJ1-4|-|-|TRBV11-2
TGTGCCAGCAGCTTATCCTGGGGGCAGGGGGAAAAACTGTTTTTT
CASSLSWGQGEKLFF
>TRBJ2-7|-|TRBD2|TRBV4-2
TGTGCCAGCAGCCAAGACGGGGCGGGAGGCTCCTACGAGCAGTACTTC
CASSQDGAGGSYEQYF
>TRBJ1-1|-|-|TRBV5-5
TGTGCCAGCATGCTTACCGGCCGGGGTACTGAAGCTTTCTTT
CASMLTGRGTEAFF
>TRBJ1-6|-|-|TRBV11-2
TGTGCCAGCAGCTTAGGGGGACACCGTAATTCACCCCTCCACTTT
CASSLGGHRNSPLHF
>TRBJ2-1|-|-|TRBV20-1
TGCAGTTTCATCTACAATGAGCAGTTCTTC
CSFIYNEQFF
>TRBJ2-1|-|TRBD2|TRBV5-1
TGCGCCAGCAGCCCGGGACTACGCGGCAATGAGCAGTTCTTC
CASSPGLRGNEQFF
>TRBJ1-3|-|-|TRBV18
TGTGCCAGCCGGGCCGACCGAGTCTCTGGAAACACCATATATTTT
CASRADRVSGNTIYF
>TRBJ2-5|-|TRBD2|TRBV5-1
TGCGCCAGCAGCTTGGCCCTAGCGGAAAAAGAGACCCAGTACTTC
CASSLALAEKETQYF
>TRBJ2-1|-|TRBD1|TRBV28
TGTGCCAGCAGTTTCTTGACAGGGGGCTCAAATGAGCAGTTCTTC
CASSFLTGGSNEQFF
>TRBJ1-1|few|-|TRBV5-4
TGTGCCAGCAGCTTGGATCTTTGGGAGGGGAATGAAGCTTTCTTT
CASSLDLWEGNEAFF
>TRBJ1-2|-|TRBD1|TRBV7-9
TGTGCCAGCAGCTTCAGACAGGGCTTCTATGGCTACACCTTC
CASSFRQGFYGYTF
>TRBJ2-7|-|TRBD1|TRBV19
TGTGCCAGTAGTGCCCCCCGGACAGGGGAGGCCTACGAGCAGTACTTC
CASSAPRTGEAYEQYF
>TRBJ2-7|-|TRBD1|TRBV6-6
TGTGCCAGCAGAGGATGGGACAGGGGAACTTACGAGCAGTACTTC
CASRGWDRGTYEQYF
>TRBJ2-7|-|-|TRBV19
TGTGCCAGTAGTATAGATGGGGGTTACGAGCAGTACTTC
CASSIDGGYEQYF
>TRBJ2-7|-|-|TRBV27
TGTGCCAGCAGTTCCAACTCCTACGAGCAGTACTTC
CASSSNSYEQYF
>TRBJ2-2|-|TRBD2|TRBV6-5
TGTGCCAGCAGTTACTCTCGGGGGGACGGGGAGCTGTTTTTT
CASSYSRGDGELFF
>TRBJ2-3|once|TRBD2|TRBV5-1
TGCGCCAGCAGCTTACCCCGGGGAGGGCTCGATACGCAGTATTTT
CASSLPRGGLDTQYF
>TRBJ2-2|-|-|TRBV10-1
TGCGCCAGCAGACCGGCGAACACCGGGGAGCTGTTTTTT
CASRPANTGELFF
>TRBJ1-5|once|-|TRBV19
TGTGCCAGTAGGGGAAGGGGGGACGGGCATCAGCCCCAGCATTTT
CASRGRGDGHQPQHF
>TRBJ2-1|-|TRBD2|TRBV9
TGTGCCAGCAGCGCTGGGGGGGGTCCATACAATGAGCAGTTCTTC
CASSAGGGPYNEQFF
>TRBJ2-6|-|-|TRBV2
TGTGCCAGTCGCGAGGGGGGTACTGGGGCCAACGTCCTGACTTTC
CASREGGTGANVLTF
>TRBJ1-2|-|-|TRBV2
TGTGCCAGCAGTGAATTCCTCTATGGCTACACCTTC
CASSEFLYGYTF
>TRBJ2-3|-|-|TRBV19
TGTGCCAGTGCTAGGTATAGCACAGATACGCAGTATTTT
CASARYSTDTQYF
>TRBJ2-7|once|-|TRBV2
TGTGCCAGCAGACAAGATACCTACGAGCAGTACTTC
CASRQDTYEQYF